This TCR beta chain was identified during a study of neoadjuvant anti-PD-1 for oral cavity cancer. Study context: Non-progressing patients received a fourth nivolumab dose near day 43, then surgery on days 50-56.

Germline V gives CDR1 MNHEY, CDR2 SMNVEV (reference sequence). V gave up 5 bases and J gave up 2 bases; unmatched junction bases: 4. The CDR3 length is 14 residues. Stage II-IVA oral cavity squamous cell carcinoma was new and untreated by systemic or radiation therapy. Blood cells were analyzed directly, without culture or expansion. Sequencing used immunoSEQ multiplex PCR; TCRdb keeps in-frame clones, though not all of them. This table holds about 6,700 clones, roughly 78% found once. The sample in question was PBMCs, obtained before nivolumab (anti-PD-1) treatment. The clonotype comes from a person aged 40-85 years with oral cavity squamous cell carcinoma. This sequence joins TRBV27 and TRBJ2-5, with 8 positions matching TRBD2. The CDR3 region is CASSKAGVQETQYF. The CDR3, as DNA: TGTGCCAGCAGTAAAGCGGGGGTTCAAGAGACCCAGTACTTC.